This is a list of T cell receptor beta chains from one sample in a study of CD8 T cells in Susac syndrome. MiXCR, run by TCRdb on the immunoSEQ multiplex PCR reads, gives a single entry per CDR3 protein. The sample includes around 150,000 distinct CDR3 sequences, approximately 95% of them seen just once. The sequenced material came from CD8+ T cells from PBMCs. These receptors all come from a human donor with Susac syndrome. CDR3s include the opening cysteine and the closing phenylalanine or tryptophan. Each record gives: V gene, D gene, J gene, clone size, CDR3 protein, CDR3 DNA. The D gene is left open where the match is weak. Expanded clones get a size class; other rows say once, few or many, or leave the size out.

TRBV7-9	TRBD2	TRBJ2-3	-	CASSSSGRAGDTQYF	TGTGCCAGCAGCTCTAGCGGGAGGGCCGGAGATACGCAGTATTTT
TRBV6-5	TRBD1	TRBJ2-7	-	CASSYRDSGGYEQYF	TGTGCCAGCAGTTATAGGGACAGCGGAGGTTACGAGCAGTACTTC
TRBV7-9	-	TRBJ2-7	once	CALRKGEQYF	TGTGCCTTACGAAAGGGGGAGCAGTACTTC
TRBV4-1	TRBD1	TRBJ1-1	-	CASSQFRDSNTEAFF	TGCGCCAGCAGCCAATTCCGGGACAGTAACACTGAAGCTTTCTTT
TRBV6-2/TRBV6-3	-	TRBJ2-7	-	CASSPGHPSEQYF	TGTGCCAGCAGCCCGGGACACCCGTCCGAGCAGTACTTC
TRBV20-1	-	TRBJ1-1	-	CSARGRGDTEAFF	TGCAGTGCTAGGGGAAGGGGGGACACTGAAGCTTTCTTT
TRBV28	-	TRBJ1-2	once	CASSFGVGDNYGYTF	TGTGCCAGCAGTTTCGGGGTAGGGGATAACTATGGCTACACCTTC
TRBV29-1	TRBD2	TRBJ2-1	-	CSVVASGSNEQFF	TGCAGCGTTGTGGCTAGCGGGAGCAATGAGCAGTTCTTC
TRBV9	-	TRBJ2-5	-	CASSVGGRGMETQYF	TGTGCCAGCAGCGTGGGGGGGCGCGGGATGGAGACCCAGTACTTC
TRBV9	-	TRBJ2-1	-	CASSPLAGSSYNEQFF	TGTGCCAGCAGCCCCCTCGCGGGAAGCTCCTACAATGAGCAGTTCTTC
TRBV25-1	TRBD2	TRBJ2-2	-	CASSEYFRLAGDANTGELFF	TGTGCCAGCAGTGAATATTTTCGACTAGCGGGAGACGCGAACACCGGGGAGCTGTTTTTT
TRBV19	-	TRBJ2-5	-	CASSIGWGSFQETQYF	TGTGCCAGTAGTATAGGTTGGGGAAGCTTCCAAGAGACCCAGTACTTC
TRBV19	-	TRBJ2-1	-	CASSIANTGYNEQFF	TGTGCCAGTAGTATCGCCAATACAGGATACAATGAGCAGTTCTTC
TRBV27	-	TRBJ2-7	-	CASSFTNGYEQYF	TGTGCCAGCAGTTTTACTAACGGCTACGAGCAGTACTTC
TRBV12-3/TRBV12-4	-	TRBJ2-7	-	CASSFGTPGGYEQYF	TGTGCCAGCAGTTTTGGGACCCCGGGTGGGTACGAGCAGTACTTC
TRBV21-1	-	TRBJ2-1	-	CARHPGLAGLNEQFF	TGTGCCAGGCATCCCGGACTAGCGGGATTAAATGAGCAGTTCTTC
TRBV12-3/TRBV12-4	-	TRBJ2-1	-	CASSFTGEQFF	TGTGCCAGCAGTTTTACGGGTGAGCAGTTCTTC
TRBV4-1	-	TRBJ2-2	-	CASSQDAAGQNTGELFF	TGCGCCAGCAGCCAAGACGCCGCCGGACAGAACACCGGGGAGCTGTTTTTT
TRBV9	TRBD2	TRBJ2-1	once	CASSVGLAGLSNEQFF	TGTGCCAGCAGCGTAGGACTAGCGGGCTTAAGCAATGAGCAGTTCTTC
TRBV2	-	TRBJ2-7	-	CANKDSSYEQYF	TGTGCCAACAAGGACAGCTCCTACGAGCAGTACTTC
TRBV4-2	-	TRBJ2-3	-	CASSQDSLVMTDTQYF	TGTGCCAGCAGCCAAGATAGTCTAGTAATGACAGATACGCAGTATTTT
TRBV11-3	-	TRBJ2-2	once	CASSLLARELFF	TGTGCCAGCAGCTTACTAGCGAGGGAGCTGTTTTTT
TRBV12-3/TRBV12-4	-	TRBJ2-7	-	CASSLAPESYEQYF	TGTGCCAGCAGTTTAGCGCCCGAGTCCTACGAGCAGTACTTC
TRBV7-8	-	TRBJ1-5	once	CASSLEDGLVKPQHF	TGTGCCAGCAGCTTAGAAGATGGTCTGGTGAAGCCCCAGCATTTT
TRBV30	-	TRBJ1-1	-	CAWSVEGGLNTEAFF	TGTGCCTGGAGTGTAGAGGGAGGTCTGAACACTGAAGCTTTCTTT
TRBV12-5	-	TRBJ1-2	-	CASGLEAGDRYGYTF	TGTGCTAGTGGTTTGGAAGCCGGGGATCGGTATGGCTACACCTTC
TRBV7-9	-	TRBJ1-1	-	CASSLDRTGRVNTEAFF	TGTGCCAGCAGCTTAGATAGAACAGGGCGGGTGAACACTGAAGCTTTCTTT
TRBV3-1	TRBD1	TRBJ2-7	-	CASSQGQGTLYEQYF	TGTGCCAGCAGCCAAGGACAGGGGACCCTCTACGAGCAGTACTTC
TRBV12-3/TRBV12-4	-	TRBJ2-2	once	CASQWSGELFF	TGTGCCAGTCAGTGGTCCGGGGAGCTGTTTTTT
TRBV3-1	TRBD2	TRBJ2-4	-	CASSQELAGDERYIQYF	TGTGCCAGCAGCCAAGAACTAGCGGGAGACGAGAGGTACATTCAGTACTTC
TRBV28	-	TRBJ1-1	-	CASSFDAKNTEAFF	TGTGCCAGCAGTTTTGACGCCAAGAACACTGAAGCTTTCTTT
TRBV20-1	-	TRBJ2-7	once	CSASGDPTGEQYF	TGCAGTGCTAGTGGGGACCCTACGGGAGAGCAGTACTTC
TRBV5-1	TRBD1	TRBJ1-1	-	CASNRAGGTEAFF	TGCGCCAGCAATAGGGCAGGGGGCACTGAAGCTTTCTTT